The 12 T cell receptor beta chains below come from one sample, sequenced in a study of molecular identifiers for immune sequencing clone quantification. TCRdb used MiXCR to reprocess the PCR reads, holding one entry per CDR3 protein. The sample carries approximately 590,000 distinct CDR3 sequences, about 25% recorded once. The sequencing input was naive CD8+ T cells from blood, with Jurkat cell RNA spiked in. The subset was: FACS-sorted CD8+CD4-CCR7+CD45RA+ naive T cells. Every receptor here comes from a human donor in good health. Some libraries in this study had Jurkat cell RNA spiked in.

The chain couples TRBV11-1 to TRBJ2-1; D call uncertain. With 5 bases removed from V and 0 bases from J, the gap between germline ends came to 11 bases. The CDR3 spans 15 residues. Per the germline V gene, CDR1 is SGHAT and CDR2 is FQDESV (reference sequence). As DNA, the CDR3 is TGTGCCAGCAGCCCCGGACGCTTCTCCTACAATGAGCAGTTCTTC. This encodes CASSPGRFSYNEQFF.

This clonotype was seen many times. The chain combines TRBV5-1 with TRBJ2-7; D uncertain. Germline V gene sequence: CDR1 SGHRS, CDR2 YFSETQ. The CDR3 totals 13 residues. Trimming removed 1 base at V and 4 bases at J, with 9 bases between. The DNA for the CDR3 is TGCGCCAGCAGCTTGATTTCCGCATACGAGCAGTACTTC. Its protein is CASSLISAYEQYF.

This clonotype was counted many times. The V gene is TRBV7-3, the J gene TRBJ2-3, with D uncertain. Between the trimmed V and J ends, which lost 4 bases and 3 bases, there was a span of 8 bases. The V gene's germline CDR1 is SGHTA and CDR2 FQGTGA. The CDR3 has 13 residues. CDR3 nucleotide sequence: TGTGCCAGCAGCTCCGGAGAAACAGATACGCAGTATTTT. Encoded protein: CASSSGETDTQYF.

This clonotype was detected only a few times. The rearrangement links TRBV19 to TRBJ2-3, with D perhaps matching TRBD1 (6 bases). The CDR3 consists of 14 residues. Germline V gives CDR1 LNHDA, CDR2 SQIVND (reference sequence). V lost 2 bases to trimming and J lost 6 bases, with 12 bases between them. CDR3 residues: CASSIFGGRDTQYF. For the CDR3, the DNA is TGTGCCAGTAGTATATTTGGGGGCCGGGATACGCAGTATTTT.

In the case of this clonotype: A much larger clone differs by one base, so this may be a read error. V and J are TRBV12-3 or TRBV12-4 and TRBJ2-6; possibly TRBD1 or TRBD2 for D (6 bases each). This CDR3 has 18 amino acids. The CDR3 DNA follows: TGTGCCAGCTCACTCCTGGAGGGGGGAAGCACTGGGGCCAACGTCCTGCCTTTC. This translates into CASSLLEGGSTGANVLPF.

In its sample, this clonotype was seen many times. The rearrangement joins TRBV11-2 to TRBJ2-7; D remains unclear. Deletions cut 1 base from V and 3 bases from J, with 7 bases between. The germline gives CDR1 SGHAT, CDR2 FQNNGV. This CDR3 is 13 amino acids long. DNA for the CDR3: TGTGCCAGCAGCTTAGGTCCCGTCTACGAGCAGTACTTC. This gives the protein CASSLGPVYEQYF.

Many counts were recorded for this clonotype. The chain is built from TRBV5-5 and TRBJ2-7, with unresolved D. The CDR3 runs 14 residues. Deletions cut 0 bases from V and 3 bases from J, with 10 bases between. Germline V gene sequence: CDR1 SGHKS, CDR2 YYEKEE (reference sequence). The chain's CDR3 is CASSLAFGDYEQYF. For the CDR3, the DNA is TGTGCCAGCAGCTTGGCGTTTGGGGACTACGAGCAGTACTTC.

This clonotype was seen only a few times. The rearrangement links TRBV5-4 to TRBJ2-1; 9 bases line up with TRBD2. This CDR3 contains 18 residues. J gave up 7 bases and V 0 bases, and 14 bases lay outside the gene matches. In germline, CDR1 is SGHNT, CDR2 YYREEE (reference sequence). Here the CDR3 DNA reads TGTGCCAGCAGCTTGGACCCGTTGGTAGCGGGAGTTCTGAATGAGCAGTTCTTC. Translating it yields CASSLDPLVAGVLNEQFF.

Details on this clonotype: The junction does not match germline at one end; this may be a read error. The J gene is TRBJ2-6, the V gene TRBV25-1, with D possibly matching TRBD1 (5 bases). CDR3 length equals 12 residues. The germline CDR1 and CDR2 sequences are MGHDK and SYGVNS. CDR3 sequence (DNA): TGTGCCAGCATTAGTGGGGCCGACGTCCTGACTTTC. Translating it yields CASISGADVLTF.

J is TRBJ1-1 and V is TRBV29-1; no clear D gene. The V and J ends lost 0 bases and 7 bases respectively, with 9 bases between them. The CDR3 is made up of 12 amino acids. Germline V lookup: CDR1 SQVTM, CDR2 ANQGSEA. The CDR3 nucleotides read TGCAGCGTTGAAGATCCGGGGTATGAAGCTTTCTTT. Amino acids: CSVEDPGYEAFF.

This clonotype appeared a few times. The gene calls are TRBV7-2 and TRBJ1-5; 7 bases map to TRBD1. Unmatched junction bases numbered 7, after V lost 2 bases and J lost 0 bases. The CDR3 consists of 17 residues. The germline gives CDR1 SGHTA, CDR2 FQGNSA. In nucleotides, the CDR3 is TGTGCCAGCAGCTTATTAGGGGGCCCTTATAGCAATCAGCCCCAGCATTTT. Residues: CASSLLGGPYSNQPQHF.

The chain carries TRBV9 and TRBJ1-1; the D gene is possibly TRBD1 (5 bases). Germline V gives CDR1 SGDLS, CDR2 YYNGEE. V lost 2 bases, J lost 5 bases, and 13 bases lay in between. This CDR3 has 14 amino acids. The CDR3 region has the DNA TGTGCCAGCAGCGTGGATGGGGGGTGGACTGAAGCTTTCTTT. It is translated as CASSVDGGWTEAFF.